This T cell receptor beta chain stems from a study of T cell changes during pregnancy in multiple sclerosis. Repertoires were generated with immunoSEQ multiplex PCR, while TCRdb's copy carries only in-frame clones and drops some. The sample has fewer than 85,000 clones; roughly 92% are singletons. The length of the CDR3 is 15 residues. The V gene's germline CDR1 is SGHTA and CDR2 FQGTGA. Trimming stripped 2 bases from V and 4 bases from J, with 14 bases between. J is TRBJ1-1 and V is TRBV7-3; D is possibly TRBD1 (5 bases). Sequencing was performed on peripheral blood, taken before pregnancy. The clonotype was recovered from a female donor with multiple sclerosis, enrolled in a pregnancy study. Here the CDR3 reads CASSLGQTGATEAFF. The CDR3 coding sequence is TGTGCCAGCAGCTTAGGACAAACAGGAGCCACTGAAGCTTTCTTT.